This TCR beta chain was captured in a study of cytomegalovirus exposure and HLA in healthy donors. General study points: CMV serostatus was the sole immune exposure information available. The listing of 150 to 200 TCR beta chains classed them as cytomegalovirus-associated.

Concerning this clone itself: Its target is not known.

The PCR contained 60 Vbeta and 13 Jbeta primers. Here immunoSEQ multiplex PCR was the method, and the copy in TCRdb shows in-frame clones only, minus some. The top ten clones hold 1.5% to 2.5% of a sample with roughly 130,000 clones, 79% of them seen once. The CDR3 has 14 residues. V shed 2 bases and J shed 7 bases, with 12 bases lying between them. Germline V gene data show CDR1 as MNHEY and CDR2 as SMNVEV (reference sequence). The chain recombines TRBV27 with TRBJ1-5, with a weak D call TRBD1 (5 bases). Sequenced material: PBMCs. The receptor was isolated from a man between 18 and 29 years old in good health and CMV-seronegative. The CDR3 nucleotides read TGTGCCAGCAGTTTAGGTGGGGCTGGGCAGCCCCAGCATTTT. The encoded protein is CASSLGGAGQPQHF.